This record concerns one TCR beta chain sequence. Its antigen is currently unknown. The PCR had 60 Vbeta and 13 Jbeta primers. Profiling relied on immunoSEQ multiplex PCR, and the TCRdb table lists in-frame clones only, not all of them. The data contain approximately 140,000 clones, 78% of them seen just once; the ten biggest clones take up about 1.8%. This sample was included in a study of cytomegalovirus exposure and HLA in healthy donors. While unrecorded immune exposures were likely, the donors were nominally healthy when sampled. Study results and limitations: In a later analysis, V- and J-gene trimming of beta chains associated with a DCLRE1C missense variant, replicated independently.

CDR3 size: 13 residues. The germline gives CDR1 MDHEN, CDR2 SYDVKM. Trimming took 7 bases from V and 3 from J, leaving 13 bases between them. The TCR comes from a woman aged 40 to 49 in good health and CMV-seronegative. Sequenced: PBMCs. V usage is TRBV28 and J usage is TRBJ2-7; tentatively, D is TRBD2 (5 bases). CDR3 nucleotides: TGTGCCAGCACCCTTAACGGGGTCTACGAGCAGTACTTC. Protein: CASTLNGVYEQYF.